This is a list of T cell receptor beta chains from one sample in a study of cytomegalovirus exposure and HLA in healthy donors. Profiled with immunoSEQ multiplex PCR; TCRdb holds only in-frame clones, not every one. This table has under 200,000 clones, over 65% appearing once. The sample taken for sequencing was PBMCs. All receptors derive from a man in his 60s in good health and CMV-seronegative. Each CDR3 is given with its conserved first and last residue. Each record gives: CDR3 length, V gene, clone size, D gene, J gene, CDR3 protein, CDR3 DNA. A D gene is named only where the DNA matches it firmly. A clone size is listed for some rows: how often the clone was seen (once, few, many), or a class if it is expanded.

>15|TRBV14|-|TRBD1|TRBJ1-1
CASSQRQGKNTEAFF
TGTGCCAGCAGCCAAAGACAGGGAAAGAACACTGAAGCTTTCTTT
>14|TRBV29-1|-|TRBD1|TRBJ2-2
CSVATGTDTGELFF
TGCAGCGTTGCGACAGGGACGGACACCGGGGAGCTGTTTTTT
>18|TRBV11-2|-|TRBD1|TRBJ2-7
CASSLALSPSGTDYEQYF
TGTGCCAGCAGCTTAGCCCTTTCCCCTTCCGGGACAGACTACGAGCAGTACTTC
>14|TRBV7-9|-|TRBD2|TRBJ2-7
CASSPLAGPVPGYF
TGTGCCAGCAGTCCACTAGCGGGGCCAGTACCGGGTTACTTC
>16|TRBV30|-|TRBD1|TRBJ1-5
CAWSPWDRGDSQPQHF
TGTGCCTGGAGCCCCTGGGACAGGGGAGACAGTCAGCCCCAGCATTTT
>14|TRBV5-6|-|-|TRBJ2-3
CASSFSVRTDTQYF
TGTGCCAGCAGCTTTAGCGTCCGCACAGATACGCAGTATTTT
>15|TRBV7-2|-|-|TRBJ2-3
CASNRGLGTTDTQYF
TGTGCCAGCAACAGGGGACTAGGGACGACAGATACGCAGTATTTT
>14|TRBV5-6|-|-|TRBJ1-4
CASSSRAANEKLFF
TGTGCCAGCAGCTCCCGTGCGGCTAATGAAAAACTGTTTTTT
>15|TRBV10-3|few|-|TRBJ1-5
CAISVSPEEGQPQHF
TGTGCCATCAGTGTTTCACCGGAGGAAGGTCAGCCCCAGCATTTT
>16|TRBV4-1|-|TRBD1|TRBJ2-7
CASSQDKGQGSYEQYF
TGCGCCAGCAGCCAAGATAAGGGACAGGGGTCCTACGAGCAGTACTTC
>15|TRBV6-5|-|-|TRBJ2-1
CASSYVQRGRNEQFF
TGTGCCAGCAGTTATGTCCAACGAGGGCGAAATGAGCAGTTCTTC
>15|TRBV5-1|-|TRBD1|TRBJ2-3
CASSSQGFGIDTQYF
TGCGCCAGCAGCTCACAGGGGTTCGGGATAGATACGCAGTATTTT
>13|TRBV7-3|once|-|TRBJ1-3
CASSAGTGNTIYF
TGTGCCAGCAGCGCAGGAACTGGAAACACCATATATTTT
>13|TRBV7-2|-|-|TRBJ2-3
CASSPTRADTQYF
TGTGCCAGCAGCCCTACTAGGGCAGATACGCAGTATTTT
>16|TRBV11-3|-|TRBD1|TRBJ2-1
CASSPNRDRGFNEQFF
TGTGCCAGCAGCCCTAACCGGGACAGGGGATTCAATGAGCAGTTCTTC
>14|TRBV7-2|few|-|TRBJ1-5
CASSGDGGGQPQHF
TGTGCCAGCAGTGGTGATGGGGGAGGCCAGCCCCAGCATTTT
>13|TRBV11-3|-|-|TRBJ2-1
CASSLGANNEQFF
TGTGCCAGCAGCTTAGGAGCGAACAATGAGCAGTTCTTC
>16|TRBV5-1|-|TRBD2|TRBJ2-3
CASSLEGSGSTDTQYF
TGCGCCAGCAGCTTGGAGGGTAGCGGGAGTACAGATACGCAGTATTTT
>16|TRBV2|few|-|TRBJ1-4
CASSEGGGRFNEKLFF
TGTGCCAGCAGTGAAGGTGGGGGCAGGTTTAATGAAAAACTGTTTTTT
>15|TRBV5-1|few|TRBD1|TRBJ1-6
CASSLDGSGGSPLHF
TGCGCCAGCAGCTTGGACGGCTCAGGGGGGTCACCCCTCCACTTT
>14|TRBV27|-|TRBD1|TRBJ2-3
CASKRQGSTDTQYF
TGTGCCAGCAAGCGACAGGGCAGCACAGATACGCAGTATTTT
>16|TRBV7-2|-|TRBD2|TRBJ2-3
CASSPRLAGGTDTQYF
TGTGCCAGCAGCCCCCGACTAGCGGGAGGCACAGATACGCAGTATTTT
>14|TRBV4-1|-|-|TRBJ2-5
CASSQDLVAETQYF
TGCGCCAGCAGCCAAGATTTGGTCGCGGAGACCCAGTACTTC
>14|TRBV11-2|-|-|TRBJ2-2
CASSRQVDTGELFF
TGTGCCAGCAGCCGCCAGGTCGACACCGGGGAGCTGTTTTTT
>13|TRBV10-2|few|-|TRBJ1-1
CASSESGKTEAFF
TGCGCCAGCAGTGAGTCCGGGAAAACTGAAGCTTTCTTT
>18|TRBV5-1|-|-|TRBJ2-7
CASSLDPSNRYPGYEQYF
TGCGCCAGCAGCTTGGATCCCTCTAACAGATACCCTGGTTACGAGCAGTACTTC
>12|TRBV18|-|-|TRBJ2-7
CASSQSGPEQYF
TGTGCCAGCTCACAGAGTGGGCCCGAGCAGTACTTC
>16|TRBV27|-|TRBD2|TRBJ2-5
CASSSPLAGVGETQYF
TGTGCCAGCAGTTCACCCTTAGCGGGGGTGGGGGAGACCCAGTACTTC
>16|TRBV2|once|TRBD1|TRBJ2-7
CASSEVGQGAFYEQYF
TGTGCCAGCAGTGAAGTCGGGCAGGGGGCATTCTACGAGCAGTACTTC
>16|TRBV19|-|-|TRBJ1-2
CASRRAGAVANYGYTF
TGTGCCAGCAGGAGGGCAGGCGCAGTAGCTAACTATGGCTACACCTTC
>15|TRBV30|-|TRBD1|TRBJ1-1
CAWVRTGALYTEAFF
TGTGCCTGGGTTCGGACAGGGGCATTGTACACTGAAGCTTTCTTT
>11|TRBV7-2|-|-|TRBJ2-1
CASSAGTKQFF
TGTGCCAGCAGCGCGGGGACGAAGCAGTTCTTC
>14|TRBV6-1|-|TRBD2|TRBJ2-7
CASSPMTSGYEQYF
TGTGCCAGCAGCCCCATGACTAGCGGCTACGAGCAGTACTTC
>13|TRBV30|-|TRBD1|TRBJ2-7
CAWATGALNEQYF
TGTGCCTGGGCGACAGGGGCACTCAACGAGCAGTACTTC
>15|TRBV5-4|-|-|TRBJ1-2
CASSSEPDRVYGYTF
TGTGCCAGCAGCTCGGAGCCGGACAGAGTCTATGGCTACACCTTC
>16|TRBV5-5|-|TRBD2|TRBJ2-3
CASSLGLAGGRDTQYF
TGTGCCAGCAGCTTGGGACTAGCGGGGGGCCGGGATACGCAGTATTTT
>14|TRBV30|-|-|TRBJ1-6
CACPGGSYNSPLHF
TGTGCCTGCCCGGGAGGCTCCTATAATTCACCCCTCCACTTT
>12|TRBV27|once|-|TRBJ2-7
CASSFPSSKQYF
TGTGCCAGCAGTTTCCCCTCTAGCAAGCAGTACTTC
>14|TRBV19|-|-|TRBJ2-1
CASSIGLASYEQFF
TGTGCCAGTAGTATAGGGCTAGCTAGCTATGAGCAGTTCTTC
>14|TRBV6-5|-|TRBD1|TRBJ1-5
CASSTSGGGQPQHF
TGTGCCAGCAGTACATCAGGGGGAGGTCAGCCCCAGCATTTT
>14|TRBV25-1|-|-|TRBJ1-1
CASRSTGRGAEAFF
TGTGCCAGCAGATCTACAGGGAGAGGGGCTGAAGCTTTCTTT
>13|TRBV6-6|-|-|TRBJ1-5
CASQGGSNQPQNF
TGTGCCAGCCAGGGTGGTAGCAATCAGCCCCAGAATTTT
>16|TRBV2|-|TRBD2|TRBJ2-6
CASSQTSGGGANVLTF
TGTGCCAGCAGTCAGACTAGCGGGGGAGGGGCCAACGTCCTGACTTTC
>15|TRBV6-5|-|TRBD2|TRBJ2-7
CASTSLAARSYEQYF
TGTGCCAGCACCTCACTAGCGGCGCGCTCCTACGAGCAGTACTTC
>15|TRBV4-2|-|-|TRBJ1-5
CASSQGLAELSPQHF
TGTGCCAGCAGCCAAGGTCTGGCTGAACTAAGTCCCCAGCATTTT
>15|TRBV9|-|TRBD1|TRBJ1-4
CASSYRDRLNEKLFF
TGTGCCAGCAGCTACAGGGACAGACTTAATGAAAAACTGTTTTTT
>14|TRBV6-5|-|-|TRBJ2-2
CASSYRGRTGELFF
TGTGCCAGCAGTTACAGGGGGAGAACCGGGGAGCTGTTTTTT